This T cell receptor (beta chain) was recorded in a study of metastatic and nonmetastatic thyroid tumors (dated by TCRdb to 2020 to 2021). Background for the entire study: Repertoires from peripheral blood and from tumor or nodule tissue samples of malignant and benign thyroid patients were compared.

Before undergoing thyroid surgery, none of the patients had been given any kind of treatment. The study retrospectively analysed patient clinical samples collected from the early 2010s to the late 2010s using T-cell receptor beta sequencing. What the work shows at the level of the full study, not this receptor alone: In both blood and tumor samples, malignant tumors were reported to have significantly higher TCR beta diversity than benign nodules.

The CDR3 has 11 amino acids, counting the end cysteine and phenylalanine. CDR3 DNA only is kept here, 33 bases in frame from base 1. The germline V gene (reference sequence) yields SSHAT for CDR1 and FNYEAQ for CDR2. Libraries were made using PCR. Sequencing was performed on an Illumina HiSeq 4000. High-throughput sequencing was used to profile the CDR3 region of the TCR beta-chain in every patient. In the source study's methods: A classifier to discriminate distant-metastatic papillary thyroid cancer patients was built from CDR3 differences across clinicopathological groups. The Shannon index was used to measure repertoire diversity, and the Morisita-Horn index was used to measure how similar tumor and blood repertoires were. In TCRdb, the public reads were trimmed at Q25 with fastp and aligned with MiXCR, with productive beta chains retained. It is TCRdb's table, rather than the study itself, that gives the V and J calls and clone size. The table for this sample lists about 17,000 clones; roughly 36% of them were counted only once. Of the sample, 15% to 20% falls within the top ten clones.

This clone was recorded a few times. This clone's antigen is unknown. The junction differs from germline at one of its ends, possibly a read error. The sequenced sample was tumor tissue. This sequence was found in a female donor with papillary thyroid cancer or a benign thyroid nodule (not recorded which). Some clones in this sample may be carry-over from other donors' samples. The V and J segments used are TRBV7-7 and TRBJ2-3, with the identity of the D gene unclear. The CDR3 in this case is CASSSLIAQYF. The DNA sequence reads TGTGCTAGCAGCTCCTTGATTGCGCAGTATTTT.